A selection of T cell receptor beta chains follows, all from one sample in a study of Tregs in tolerant kidney transplant recipients. Method: immunoSEQ multiplex PCR; TCRdb's copy keeps in-frame clones and lacks some. The data contain roughly 68,000 clones, less than 90% of them singletons. Specimen: CD4+ T cells from blood. Receptors were obtained from a human donor in good health. CDR3s include the opening cysteine and the closing phenylalanine or tryptophan. A D gene is named only where the DNA matches it firmly. Clone size is not always given. Where it is, it says once, few, many or a class for expanded clones.

many	TRBV27	TRBJ2-7	14	NA	TGTGCCAGCAGTATACGGGGTAGCTCCTACGAGCAGTACTTC	CASSIRGSSYEQYF
NA	TRBV7-9	TRBJ1-4	14	TRBD1	TGTGCCAGCAGCTTGGGACAGGGGGCGGAAAAACTGTTTTTT	CASSLGQGAEKLFF
NA	TRBV30	TRBJ2-3	13	NA	TGTGCCTGGAGACCCAGCAAAACAGATACGCAGTATTTT	CAWRPSKTDTQYF
NA	TRBV7-2	TRBJ1-2	14	NA	TGTGCCAGCAGCTTACAGACGCCTTCCGTGGTCTACACCTTC	CASSLQTPSVVYTF
NA	TRBV28	TRBJ1-1	11	NA	TGTGCCAGCAGTTTAAATAGGGGAGCTTTCTTT	CASSLNRGAFF
NA	TRBV7-3	TRBJ2-2	17	NA	TGTGCCAGCAGCTTAACGAGTGCAGGGGCCGGGACCGGGGAGCTGTTTTTT	CASSLTSAGAGTGELFF
NA	TRBV30	TRBJ1-1	12	TRBD1	TGTGCCTGGAGCGGGACAGGAAAAAATGCTTTCTTT	CAWSGTGKNAFF
NA	TRBV19	TRBJ1-4	13	NA	TGTGCCACCAGAAGGGGTGGGAGTGAAAAACTGTTTTTT	CATRRGGSEKLFF
few	TRBV19	TRBJ1-5	15	NA	TGTGCCAGTAGTATAGTTCCAGGGGCCGGTCAGCCCCAGCATTTT	CASSIVPGAGQPQHF
NA	TRBV18	TRBJ2-7	13	NA	TGTGCCAGCTCACCACCCCAAACCTACGAGCAGTACTTC	CASSPPQTYEQYF
NA	TRBV19	TRBJ1-4	18	TRBD1	TGTGCCAGTAGTATGGGAGGGACAGCCTCTTTATCTAATGAAAAACTGTTTTTT	CASSMGGTASLSNEKLFF
NA	TRBV7-2	TRBJ2-7	13	NA	TGTGCCAGCAGCTCGGGACCTTTCTACGAGCAGTACTTC	CASSSGPFYEQYF
once	TRBV11-2	TRBJ1-1	15	TRBD1	TGTGCCAGCAGCTCCTTACGACAGGGCTACACTGAAGCTTTCTTT	CASSSLRQGYTEAFF
NA	TRBV2	TRBJ1-4	14	NA	TGTGCCAGCAGTGGGGGCAGGGGTTGGGAAAAACTGTTTTTT	CASSGGRGWEKLFF
NA	TRBV18	TRBJ1-2	17	NA	TGTGCCAGCTCACCCGTTGGCAGGCGAGTTCTTAACTATGGCTACACCTTC	CASSPVGRRVLNYGYTF
NA	TRBV6-5	TRBJ2-3	11	NA	TGTGCCACCAGAAAGACAGATACGCAGTATTTT	CATRKTDTQYF
NA	TRBV5-1	TRBJ2-2	18	TRBD1	TGCGCCAGCAGCTTCCCTCTACCGGGACAGGGTTTCGCCGGGGAGCTGTTTTTT	CASSFPLPGQGFAGELFF
NA	TRBV5-6	TRBJ2-3	14	NA	TGTGCCAGCAGCCCGGCGGTGGCCGCGGATACGCAGTATTTT	CASSPAVAADTQYF
NA	TRBV9	TRBJ2-5	17	TRBD1	TGTGCCAGCAGCGTAGGCGAGGACAGGGGGCTTCGTAAGACCCAGTACTTC	CASSVGEDRGLRKTQYF
NA	TRBV29-1	TRBJ2-3	12	NA	TGCAGCGTCGAGTTAGGGGCAGATACGCAGTATTTT	CSVELGADTQYF
NA	TRBV29-1	TRBJ1-2	14	TRBD1	TGCAGCGTTACCAGGGGGCTAGCTAACTATGGCTACACCTTC	CSVTRGLANYGYTF
NA	TRBV6-5	TRBJ2-3	15	TRBD2	TGTGCCAGCAGCCGCCCTAGCGGGAGAACAGATACGCAGTATTTT	CASSRPSGRTDTQYF
NA	TRBV4-1	TRBJ1-3	16	NA	TGCGCCAGCAGCCACCCCGGGACCAGGGCTGGAAACACCATATATTTT	CASSHPGTRAGNTIYF
NA	TRBV5-4	TRBJ2-3	16	TRBD2	TGTGCCAGCAGCCTACGGACTAGCGAGTCCACAGATACGCAGTATTTT	CASSLRTSESTDTQYF
NA	TRBV25-1	TRBJ2-1	14	TRBD2	TGTGCCAGCAAGCCACTAGCGGGAGGCGGTGAGCAGTTCTTC	CASKPLAGGGEQFF
NA	TRBV6-4	TRBJ2-5	20	TRBD2	TGTGCCAGCAGTGTTTTGATCGCGGGGGGGCCCTATTCGCTCGTAGAGACCCAGTACTTC	CASSVLIAGGPYSLVETQYF
NA	TRBV19	TRBJ1-2	14	TRBD1	TGTGCCAGTAGAAAGGGGGCGCGGGACTATGGCTACACCTTC	CASRKGARDYGYTF
NA	TRBV13	TRBJ2-2	14	NA	TGTGCCAGCAGCTTGGGCACTATCACCGGGGAGCTGTTTTTT	CASSLGTITGELFF
NA	TRBV7-2	TRBJ2-3	16	TRBD2	TGTGCCAGCAGCTTAGCCCTCGCGGGGGACACAGATACGCAGTATTTT	CASSLALAGDTDTQYF
NA	TRBV10-3	TRBJ2-4	14	NA	TGTGCCACCCAAGGGGGGGCCTTTCGGAACATTCAGTACTTC	CATQGGAFRNIQYF
NA	TRBV2	TRBJ1-2	13	NA	TGTGCCAGCAGTGATGCGGGGGAGTATGGCTACACCTTC	CASSDAGEYGYTF
NA	TRBV9	TRBJ2-7	17	TRBD2	TGTGCCAGCAGCCCAACCCGTTCGTATAGCGGGACCTACGAGCAGTACTTC	CASSPTRSYSGTYEQYF
once	TRBV9	TRBJ1-2	14	NA	TGTGCCAGCAGCGTTGACACGGGCCTTTATGGCTACACCTTC	CASSVDTGLYGYTF
NA	TRBV5-1	TRBJ1-1	15	NA	TGCGCCAGCAGTTCCTCAGACACCTTGAACACTGAAGCTTTCTTT	CASSSSDTLNTEAFF
NA	TRBV30	TRBJ2-2	15	TRBD2	TGTGCCTGGAGTTCCAGCAGCGGGAGGACCGGGGAGCTGTTTTTT	CAWSSSSGRTGELFF
NA	TRBV4-2	TRBJ1-4	19	NA	TGTGCCAGCAGCCAAGATCCGATTTCCCGTGCCTTATCGGATGAAAAACTGTTTTTT	CASSQDPISRALSDEKLFF
NA	TRBV11-3	TRBJ2-3	15	NA	TGTGCCAGCAGCTTAGATGGGAAACTGGGAGATACGCAGTATTTT	CASSLDGKLGDTQYF
NA	TRBV5-1	TRBJ2-1	15	NA	TGCGCCAGCAGCTTGTTCCGGGCAGTGGTCAATGAGCAGTTCTTC	CASSLFRAVVNEQFF
NA	TRBV6-5	TRBJ2-5	15	NA	TGTGCCAGCAGTTACTGGGCCGGCCGGGCGGAGACCCAGTACTTC	CASSYWAGRAETQYF
few	TRBV6-6	TRBJ1-1	14	NA	TGTGCCAGCAGTTACAGCAGGGGTGTGACTGAAGCTTTCTTT	CASSYSRGVTEAFF
NA	TRBV5-4	TRBJ2-2	16	NA	TGTGCCAGCAGCTTGCGAGGGAAAGGAGACACCGGGGAGCTGTTTTTT	CASSLRGKGDTGELFF
NA	TRBV5-6	TRBJ1-1	14	TRBD1	TGTGCCAGCAGCTCCGGGACAGGGGGCGGTGAAGCTTTCTTT	CASSSGTGGGEAFF